The 21 T cell receptor beta chains reported below all come from one sample, sequenced in a study of CD8 T cells in ankylosing spondylitis. Their antigens remain unidentified. TCRdb re-derived calls from the 5' RACE reads in MiXCR, one entry per CDR3 protein. The top ten hold about 44% of the sample, which has 220,000 or so distinct CDR3 sequences, about a sixth seen once. Study-level results: Seemingly characteristic of ankylosing spondylitis blood was a TCR beta motif consisting of under 10 highly homologous variants.

Material: blood, either unsorted or a sorted T cell fraction (not recorded which). Receptors originate from a male donor with ankylosing spondylitis.

This chain joins TRBV3-1 and TRBJ2-6; D tentatively fits TRBD1 or TRBD2 (6 bases each). CDR1 and CDR2 (germline): LGHDT, YNNKEL (reference sequence). CDR3 length equals 18 residues. V gave up 4 bases and J gave up 2 bases, with 18 bases separating them. The CDR3 loop reads CASSPGGGGVTGANVLTF. CDR3 sequence (DNA): TGTGCCAGCAGCCCCGGTGGAGGGGGAGTAACTGGGGCCAACGTCCTGACTTTC.

The chain is built from TRBV7-3 and TRBJ2-1; 9 bases fit TRBD2. In germline, CDR1 is SGHTA, CDR2 FQGTGA. The CDR3 sequence is 15 residues long. V lost 2 bases to trimming and J lost 6 bases; unmatched junction nucleotides: 5. The CDR3 reads CASSLLAGALNEQFF. In DNA form, the CDR3 reads TGTGCCAGCAGCTTATTAGCGGGGGCCCTCAATGAGCAGTTCTTC.

The genes are TRBV12-3 or TRBV12-4 and TRBJ1-4; 7 nucleotides agree with TRBD1. J gave up 7 bases and V 5 bases, and 7 bases lay outside the gene matches. The CDR3 totals 14 residues. Here the CDR3 reads CASSASGTAEKLFF. The CDR3 DNA follows: TGTGCCAGCAGTGCCTCCGGGACAGCTGAAAAACTGTTTTTT.

This clonotype was picked up a small number of times. The V gene is TRBV20-1, the J gene TRBJ2-7; possibly TRBD2 for D (6 bases). This CDR3 is built from 16 residues. Germline CDR1 DFQATT, CDR2 SNEGSKA (reference sequence). The V and J ends lost 0 bases and 2 bases respectively, with 17 bases between them. CDR3 nucleotides: TGCAGTGCTAGAGAATTCCTCGAGGGACTGCCCTACGAGCAGTACTTC. Its translation is CSAREFLEGLPYEQYF.

The table lists this clonotype with a few counts. The gene calls are TRBV10-1 and TRBJ2-1; D may be TRBD2 (5 bases). The CDR3 spans 15 residues. Looked up from germline, CDR1 is WNHNN and CDR2 is SYGVQD (reference sequence). The V gene lost 3 bases and the J gene lost 8 bases, with 17 bases spanning the gap. Here the CDR3 reads CASSEEVVGADEQFF. Written as DNA, the CDR3 is TGCGCCAGCAGTGAAGAGGTAGTTGGAGCGGATGAGCAGTTCTTC.

This clonotype was seen a handful of times. The chain employs TRBV20-1 and TRBJ2-7; 8 nucleotides align to TRBD2. This CDR3 spans 13 amino acids. Germline loops: CDR1 DFQATT, CDR2 SNEGSKA (reference sequence). Trimming cost V 5 bases and J 2 bases; bases outside gene matches: 5. DNA for the CDR3: TGCAGTGCTGCACCCGGGGGGGCCTACGAGCAGTACTTC. This gives the protein CSAAPGGAYEQYF.

The J gene is TRBJ1-1, the V gene TRBV6-5; unclear D gene. Germline lookup yields CDR1 MNHEY and CDR2 SVGAGI. This CDR3 has 14 residues. The ends were cut back, 6 bases at V and 3 bases at J, with 14 bases in the middle. In DNA form, the CDR3 reads TGTGCCAGCAGCCACCGAGGAATGGACACTGAAGCTTTCTTT. This codes for CASSHRGMDTEAFF.

The chain links TRBV18 to TRBJ2-7; unclear D gene. Germline V gene sequence: CDR1 KGHSH, CDR2 LQKENI. V was pared by 2 bases and J by 3 bases, with 11 bases between. This CDR3 region has 14 residues. The CDR3 region is CASSPEDFRYEQYF. The CDR3 bases are TGTGCCAGCTCACCAGAAGACTTCCGCTACGAGCAGTACTTC.

The V and J genes are TRBV19 and TRBJ1-5; the D is unclear. Trimming stripped 6 bases from V and 0 bases from J, with 12 bases between. The CDR3 spans 15 residues. The germline CDR1 and CDR2 sequences are LNHDA and SQIVND (reference sequence). The CDR3 loop reads CASRPGINSNQPQHF. In nucleotides, the CDR3 is TGTGCCAGTAGACCCGGGATTAATAGCAATCAGCCCCAGCATTTT.

This clonotype came up a few times. This chain joins TRBV7-9 and TRBJ2-3, with 9 bases matching TRBD2. The germline V gene has CDR1 SEHNR and CDR2 FQNEAQ (reference sequence). This CDR3 is 16 amino acids long. V lost 1 base and J lost 5; bases outside the gene matches: 7. CDR3 sequence (DNA): TGTGCCAGCAGCTTAGTTGGCGGGGGGGCCTTAGATACGCAGTATTTT. It codes for CASSLVGGGALDTQYF.

This clonotype was detected ten times or more. The chain uses TRBV18 and TRBJ1-1; maybe TRBD1 (5 bases). Germline loops: CDR1 KGHSH, CDR2 LQKENI. V lost 8 bases and J lost 1, with 14 bases in between. This CDR3 is built from 14 residues. CDR3 loop: CASSPPGGNTEAFF. DNA for the CDR3: TGTGCCAGCAGCCCCCCCGGGGGGAACACTGAAGCTTTCTTT.

The rearrangement uses TRBV19 and TRBJ1-1; 7 bases line up with TRBD1. This CDR3 spans 16 amino acids. Germline V CDR1 and CDR2: LNHDA, SQIVND (reference sequence). The V segment lost 5 bases and the J segment 7 bases; nucleotides outside the gene matches: 16. The CDR3 nucleotides read TGTGCCAGTAGTTCCCTTCCAGGGGGACGCTTCGGTGAAGCTTTCTTT. Its translation: CASSSLPGGRFGEAFF.

The rearrangement joins TRBV19 to TRBJ2-2; D is unclear. Trimming removed 8 bases at V and 2 bases at J, with 9 bases between. This CDR3 has 13 residues. Germline V CDR1 and CDR2: LNHDA, SQIVND (reference sequence). The CDR3 bases are TGTGCCAGTTGGAACAGCAACACCGGGGAGCTGTTTTTT. It translates to CASWNSNTGELFF.

This clonotype has a handful of counts. The rearrangement links TRBV7-9 to TRBJ2-3, with TRBD1 as a possible D gene (6 bases). The germline V gene has CDR1 SEHNR and CDR2 FQNEAQ (reference sequence). This CDR3 is 14 amino acids long. V was trimmed by 5 bases and J by 3 bases, leaving 12 bases between them. The chain's CDR3 is CASSPDSQTDTQYF. CDR3 DNA: TGTGCCAGCAGCCCGGACAGCCAAACAGATACGCAGTATTTT.

The sample holds a few counts of this clonotype. The J gene is TRBJ2-1, the V gene TRBV6-2 or TRBV6-3; 7 bases match TRBD2. The trim removed 6 bases at V and 4 bases at J, leaving 12 bases unmatched. CDR1 and CDR2 from the germline V gene are MNHEY and SVGEGT. This CDR3 has 16 amino acids. CDR3 amino acids: CASSTLGTTMYNEQFF. The CDR3 DNA reads TGTGCCAGCAGCACCTTGGGGACTACAATGTACAATGAGCAGTTCTTC.

The chain is built from TRBV7-9 and TRBJ2-5; D not resolved. This CDR3 has 15 amino acids. Per germline, CDR1 SEHNR and CDR2 FQNEAQ (reference sequence). V lost 2 bases and J 5 bases, leaving 15 bases between the germline ends. CDR3 coding DNA: TGTGCCAGCAGCTTATCCACCGCGTGGGGTGAGACCCAGTACTTC. Translated: CASSLSTAWGETQYF.

This clonotype was picked up a small number of times. This chain uses TRBV5-1 with TRBJ1-1; 9 bases align to TRBD1. Germline CDR1 and CDR2: SGHRS and YFSETQ. The V and J ends lost 2 bases and 1 base, in that order; junction bases with no gene match: 3. The CDR3 is 15 amino acids. The CDR3 DNA follows: TGCGCCAGCAGCTTCACAGGGGGCCCGAACACTGAAGCTTTCTTT. Encoded protein: CASSFTGGPNTEAFF.

This clonotype has more than one count but fewer than ten. The chain uses TRBV15 and TRBJ1-1; D possibly corresponds to TRBD1 (6 bases). With 4 bases removed from V and 10 bases from J, the gap between germline ends came to 10 bases. Germline loops: CDR1 LNHNV, CDR2 YYDKDF (reference sequence). The CDR3 consists of 11 residues. This CDR3 is CATSTQGIAFF. The CDR3 region has the DNA TGTGCCACCAGCACTCAGGGGATAGCTTTCTTT. Full variable domain (rest looked up from reference TRBV15 and TRBJ1-1): DAMVIQNPRYQVTQFGKPVTLSCSQTLNHNVMYWYQQKSSQAPKLLFHYYDKDFNNEADTPDNFQSRRPNTSFCFLDIRSPGLGDTAMYLCATSTQGIAFFGQGTRLTVV.

The rearrangement uses TRBV4-1 and TRBJ2-2; D call uncertain. Trimming left V 2 bases short and J 7 bases short, with 14 bases between. The CDR3 spans 15 residues. The germline V gene encodes CDR1 MGHRA and CDR2 YSYEKL. In nucleotides, the CDR3 is TGCGCCAGCAGCCAACCCCCAGCCGGCGGCGGGGAGCTGTTTTTT. This encodes CASSQPPAGGGELFF.

This chain joins TRBV19 and TRBJ1-2; the match to TRBD1 covers 9 bases. Looked up from germline, CDR1 is LNHDA and CDR2 is SQIVND (reference sequence). This CDR3 has 14 amino acids. V gave up 3 bases and J gave up 4 bases; unmatched junction bases: 3. CDR3 residues: CASSISDRGYGYTF. The CDR3 DNA sequence: TGTGCCAGTAGTATCTCGGACAGGGGCTATGGCTACACCTTC.

This clonotype was seen ten or more times. The chain joins TRBV20-1 to TRBJ2-7, with a possible D match to TRBD2 (7 bases). This CDR3 comprises 16 residues. Germline CDR1 reads DFQATT; CDR2 reads SNEGSKA (reference sequence). The V and J ends lost 0 bases and 4 bases respectively, with 19 bases between them. This chain's CDR3 is CSARDGGASFPYEQYF. The CDR3 region has the DNA TGCAGTGCTAGAGATGGGGGGGCTTCTTTCCCTTACGAGCAGTACTTC.